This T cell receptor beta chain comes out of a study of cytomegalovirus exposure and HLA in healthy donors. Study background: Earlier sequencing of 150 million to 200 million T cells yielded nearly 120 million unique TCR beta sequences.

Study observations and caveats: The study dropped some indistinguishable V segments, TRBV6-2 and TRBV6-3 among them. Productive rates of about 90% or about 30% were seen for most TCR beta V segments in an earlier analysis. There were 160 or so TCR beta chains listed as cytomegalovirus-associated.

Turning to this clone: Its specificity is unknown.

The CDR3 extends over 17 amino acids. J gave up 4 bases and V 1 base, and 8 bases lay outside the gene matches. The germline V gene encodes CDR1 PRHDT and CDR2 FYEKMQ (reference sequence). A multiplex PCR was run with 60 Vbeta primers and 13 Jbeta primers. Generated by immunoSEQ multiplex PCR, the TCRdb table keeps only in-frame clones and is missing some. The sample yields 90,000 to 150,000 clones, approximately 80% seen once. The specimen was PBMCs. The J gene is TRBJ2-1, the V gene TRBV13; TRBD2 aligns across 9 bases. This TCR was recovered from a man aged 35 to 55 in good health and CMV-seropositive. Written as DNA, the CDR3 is TGTGCCAGCAGCTTAGTAGGCGGGGGGGCTGGTTACAATGAGCAGTTCTTC. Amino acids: CASSLVGGGAGYNEQFF.